One TCR beta chain is described in this entry. Antigen specificity is unknown. This entry belongs to a study of cytomegalovirus exposure and HLA in healthy donors. Study overall: When 398 donors were genotyped, approximately 80% of them were found to fall in the Caucasian-associated ancestry cluster.

Study outcomes and limitations: Most of the TCR beta V segments (in an earlier analysis) were productive either about 87% or about 30% of the time.

CDR3 length equals 15 residues. CDR1 SGHTA and CDR2 FQGTGA come from the germline V gene. V was cut by 1 base and J by 4 bases, with 10 bases left in between. Primers: 60 Vbeta forward and 13 Jbeta reverse. In the study's own analysis: Some 80 million unique TCR beta chains, roughly 11 million shared, were counted in a later analysis. The method was immunoSEQ multiplex PCR; TCRdb's version includes in-frame clones alone and lacks a portion of them. V, J and clone size reflect that table, while D and trimming were determined from the DNA. Of approximately 150,000 clones in the sample, more than 60% were seen once.

Sequenced sample: PBMCs. This receptor was obtained from a male donor in good health and CMV-seronegative. This chain connects TRBV7-3 to TRBJ2-2; D gene uncertain. CDR3 sequence reads: CASSLSPPGTGELFF. The CDR3 region has the DNA TGTGCCAGCAGCTTAAGTCCGCCGGGCACCGGGGAGCTGTTTTTT. The full variable domain, rest sourced from reference TRBV7-3 and TRBJ2-2, is GAGVSQTPSNKVTEKGKYVELRCDPISGHTALYWYRQSLGQGPEFLIYFQGTGAADDSGLPNDRFFAVRPEGSVSTLKIQRTERGDSAVYLCASSLSPPGTGELFFGEGSRLTVL.